This T cell receptor (beta chain) was recorded in a study of T cells after yellow fever vaccination (dated by TCRdb to between 2018 and 2021). With regard to the full study: Libraries from fractions with low cell numbers were prepared with the SMART-Seq v4 Ultra Low Input RNA kit. To follow T-cell clones before and after both primary and booster YFV17D yellow fever vaccination, bulk TCR alpha and beta repertoires underwent longitudinal sequencing. Two healthy male donors, one aged 18 to 29 and one aged 30 to 40 years, made up the cohort. Blood samples were taken at several timepoints before and after primary and secondary immunization, and bulk PBMC replicates and cell subsets were isolated.

Overall study results and their limits: The secondary T-cell response was found to be weaker but faster than the primary response, with a peak reached on day 5 rather than on day 15. Computational filtering was required because FACS-sorted repertoires could contain abundant contaminating clonotypes from the bulk population. A small share of clonotypes occurred in both CD4 and CD8 compartments, likely arising from convergent recombination. Only two donors were included in the study, so the extent to which the findings can be generalized is limited. After the booster, most clones that had expanded after primary vaccination were detected again (approximately 95% of CD4 and 88% of CD8), suggesting broad maintenance of memory.

The CDR3 contains 19 residues, cysteine and phenylalanine counted. Solely the CDR3 DNA is kept, with 57 bases framed from the first base. The treatment or condition tag for this specimen amounts to: live attenuated yellow fever vaccine strain. At each blood-draw timepoint, two biological replicates of bulk PBMCs were obtained. PBMCs were isolated from peripheral blood using a standard Ficoll-Paque protocol. TriZol was used to extract RNA from bulk PBMCs, CD4 and CD8 fractions, and dextramer-positive and dextramer-negative fractions. This clonotype occurred many times. This clone's antigen is unknown. No base quality information exists; no much larger clone differs at one position. Sequencing instrument: Illumina NovaSeq 6000. TCR cDNA was made using 5'RACE template switching, a step that added a universal primer site and unique molecular identifiers. Priming of cDNA synthesis was performed from both the TCR alpha and TCR beta constant segments. Library amplification involved two PCR steps, and the second step added sample barcodes and sequencing adapters. Sequencing of libraries was performed on Illumina HiSeq 2500 (2x100 bp) or NovaSeq (2x150 bp). On the study's bioinformatics: MIGEC was used to demultiplex reads and collapse the reads into UMI consensus sequences, and MiXCR was used for V(D)J alignment. Clonotypes responding to the vaccine were identified with edgeR on replicate PBMC samples, with the criteria of FDR below 0.01 and a log2 fold change above 5 up to day 15. CD4 or CD8 identity was assigned to each bulk clonotype according to whether the clonotype was present at higher abundance in the sequenced CD4 repertoire or the sequenced CD8 repertoire. TCRdb applied fastp at Q25 and MiXCR to the public reads, then kept only in-frame beta chains. Entries are consolidated by CDR3 protein sequence, retaining the most common genes and DNA. None of the V and J calls come from the authors' own analysis; TCRdb made them. For this sample the table gives fewer than 450,000 distinct CDR3 sequences, of which around 4.1% were detected only once. 24% of the sample belongs to the ten largest clones.

This receptor was identified in a young man who received the YFV17D yellow fever vaccine. The chain is encoded by TRBV21-1 joined to TRBJ1-6; the table's D call TRBD1 went unverified against the DNA. TRBV21-1 is tagged as a pseudogene. Sample: PBMCs, taken 5 days after the yellow fever booster vaccination. The nucleotide sequence reads as follows: TGTGCCAGCAGCTCACCGAACGGGGGAAGGGCCTCCTATAATTCACCCCTCCACTTT. It is translated as CASSSPNGGRASYNSPLHF.